This T cell receptor (beta chain) emerged from a study of blood T cell repertoires in COVID-19. Clinical histories supplied by participants themselves formed the basis of cohort assignment. Two negative PCRs, clearance, or symptom resolution had been documented for recovered Cohort 3 donors. The CDR3 totals 14 residues. Per germline, CDR1 SNHLY and CDR2 FYNNEI. Trimming removed 7 bases at V and 7 bases at J, with 16 bases between. How the authors handled the data: Quantification of nucleated cells was approximated via reference gene primer amplification. Measured with immunoSEQ multiplex PCR; TCRdb has only the in-frame clones, and not every one. That table gives V, J and clone size, and the DNA gave D and trimming. The table has around 210,000 clones, 89% seen once.

This clonotype originated in a woman under 30 who had recovered from COVID-19. Sequencing input: PBMCs or T cells enriched from blood (not recorded which). This chain connects TRBV2 to TRBJ2-2, with D perhaps TRBD2 (6 bases). CDR3 nucleotide sequence: TGTGCCAGCAATAACGGGGGTATCAACGGGGAGCTGTTTTTT. Protein sequence: CASNNGGINGELFF.